This T cell receptor (beta chain) was recovered during a study of CD8+CD57+ T cells in acquired aplastic anemia (dated by TCRdb to the late 2010s). For the wider study: On average, sorted CD4+ and CD8+ cells yielded about 3 ug of extracted DNA, with a range of about 0.17 to 27.4 ug. CD8+CD57+ expansion was defined as a frequency above the mean frequency observed in healthy subjects. Overall study results and their limits: Around 27 CD8+ CDR3 sequences were found to be shared between patients and controls, but these sequences appeared to be highly expressed in patients and within the immunodominant clones of the patients. No significant difference in CD8+ Simpson's diversity was found between patients and healthy controls (P=0.060).

This clonotype was seen only a few times. It lacks a known antigen. The record has no base qualities; no much larger clone is one base away. The patients picked for sequencing were ones in whom flow cytometry had shown an expansion of CD8+CD57+ cells. Severe acquired aplastic anemia was diagnosed in all patients according to International Study of Aplastic Anemia and Agranulocytosis and Camitta criteria. At the time blood was sampled, none of the patients had received any therapy. In this study, sorted CD4+ and CD8+ T cells from the blood of healthy subjects and of severe aplastic anemia patients had their TCR repertoires deep-sequenced. Patients were enrolled in the USA under clinicaltrials.gov protocols 00001620, 01623167, 00001397, 00071045, 00081523 and 00961064. Ficoll-Paque density gradient centrifugation was used to isolate peripheral blood mononuclear cells. Before DNA was extracted, CD4+ and CD8+ T cells were sorted using either FACS or magnetic beads.

Spanning cysteine to phenylalanine, the CDR3 consists of 15 amino acids. CDR3 DNA only is kept here, 45 bases in frame from base 1. In the germline V gene, CDR1 corresponds to SNHLY and CDR2 to FYNNEI. Trimming accounts for 6 bases at V and 8 bases at J, while the number of junction bases matched to no gene is 8. Genomic DNA served as template for TCR beta VDJ combination and CDR3 sequence profiling. TCR repertoire sequencing was run on an Illumina HiSeq 2000. In the paper's pipeline: TRBV/TRBJ rearrangement plots, CDR3 size and DJ length profiles, and Simpson's diversity index were used to evaluate the repertoires. The immunodominant clone was defined as the most abundant DNA sequence in deep sequencing data. CDR3 amino acid sequences were screened for sharing across subjects and were compared with published repertoires and the VDJdb database. TCRdb reran the public reads through fastp at Q25 and MiXCR, keeping productive beta chains. Each CDR3 protein gets just one entry, which takes the most common genes and DNA from the rows behind it. What appears here as the V and J calls and clone size reflects TCRdb's work, not the paper's. The sample includes more than 200,000 distinct CDR3 sequences, with under 50% observed a single time. The top ten hold roughly 21% of the sample.

Source material: sorted CD4+, CD8+, or CD8+CD57+ T cells (not recorded which) from PBMCs. The sequence came from a human donor with aplastic anemia. The V and J segments used are TRBV2 and TRBJ1-6, and 9 junctional nucleotides match TRBD1. For the CDR3, the sequence is CASRPGTGRDSPLHF. The bases are TGTGCCAGCAGGCCTGGGACAGGGAGAGATTCACCCCTCCACTTT. With the rest looked up from the reference TRBV2 and TRBJ1-6 genes rather than sequenced, the full variable domain is EPEVTQTPSHQVTQMGQEVILRCVPISNHLYFYWYRQILGQKVEFLVSFYNNEISEKSEIFDDQFSVERPDGSNFTLKIRSTKLEDSAMYFCASRPGTGRDSPLHFGNGTRLTVT.